The rows below give T cell receptor beta chains drawn from one sample of a study of shared clonotypes between healthy human individuals. Some clones are missing from TCRdb's copy, which holds only in-frame ones; the method was immunoSEQ multiplex PCR. The repertoire has 2 million to 2.5 million clones, approximately 93% of them found once; the top ten carry 0.3% to 0.4%. Material for sequencing was naive CD4+ T cells from PBMCs. These TCRs come from a man between 18 and 29 years old in good health. Some clones in this sample may be carry-over from other donors' samples. CDR3s leave out the opening cysteine and the closing phenylalanine or tryptophan. Fields, in order: CDR3 protein, J gene, clone size, V gene. Expanded clones are given a class, and other clones once, few, many or no size at all.

ASRRTPPATGELF TRBJ2-2 NA TRBV6-5
ASKGQYSNQPQH TRBJ1-5 NA TRBV28
ASSQEGEREYNEQF TRBJ2-1 NA TRBV4-1
ASSPWGGSGSYNEQF TRBJ2-1 NA TRBV9
ASGGGNTGELF TRBJ2-2 NA TRBV7-3
ASSFIYTEAF TRBJ1-1 NA TRBV28
ASSLRQNTEAF TRBJ1-1 NA TRBV27
ASSVVGSYTGELF TRBJ2-2 NA TRBV9
ASSPTGLAGY TRBJ2-3 NA TRBV6-1
ASIRHITGELF TRBJ2-2 NA TRBV28
ASSLKGSGNTQY TRBJ2-3 NA TRBV7-3
ASSRGGWSSYEQY TRBJ2-7 NA TRBV28
ASSYQFRTDTEAF TRBJ1-1 NA TRBV6-5
ASSARLAGDEQF TRBJ2-1 once TRBV9
SARGVDTEAF TRBJ1-1 few TRBV29-1
ASSSTSSYEQY TRBJ2-7 NA TRBV5-1
ASRDSYGYT TRBJ1-2 NA TRBV6-1
ASSLSGRVAGKGYEQY TRBJ2-7 NA TRBV27
ASSAGNSGNTIY TRBJ1-3 NA TRBV2
ASRRTGGWNEQY TRBJ2-7 NA TRBV28
ASSPTSSGANVLT TRBJ2-6 NA TRBV5-1
ASSDHRGVNEQF TRBJ2-1 once TRBV10-1
ASSLVVGANTGELF TRBJ2-2 NA TRBV5-1
ASSFMGQANTEAF TRBJ1-1 NA TRBV9
ASSPELQRRF TRBJ2-1 NA TRBV7-9
ASSLSLGGVGGYT TRBJ1-2 NA TRBV28
SVPSQTARYGYT TRBJ1-2 NA TRBV29-1
ASSVLSGNYEQF TRBJ2-1 NA TRBV5-1
ASSPQRDNEQF TRBJ2-1 NA TRBV18
ASSAGQGADTQY TRBJ2-3 NA TRBV5-1
ASSEYPGNYGYT TRBJ1-2 NA TRBV6-1
AWSVGDETQY TRBJ2-5 NA TRBV30
ASSEPQGLGEKLF TRBJ1-4 NA TRBV25-1
ASNSGRAPGYEQY TRBJ2-7 NA TRBV7-9
ASSLTRWSSYEQY TRBJ2-7 NA TRBV5-6
ASSDWGSSTYEQY TRBJ2-7 NA TRBV9
ASSQADSRGEKLF TRBJ1-4 NA TRBV4-1
ASSLGSLDPRGTEAF TRBJ1-1 NA TRBV7-9
ASSLDARQGNFYEQY TRBJ2-7 NA TRBV11-2
ASSGRYGQGKVNNEQF TRBJ2-1 NA TRBV9
ASDNQPQH TRBJ1-5 NA TRBV28
ASSFSTGGRETQY TRBJ2-5 NA TRBV28
AWTPGNTIY TRBJ1-3 NA TRBV30
ASSPMGTQEKLF TRBJ1-4 NA TRBV19
ASSLGPGTQY TRBJ2-3 NA TRBV11-2
ASSWNDRGATNEKLF TRBJ1-4 NA TRBV5-1
ASSFYTGGNEQF TRBJ2-1 NA TRBV5-1
ASSRLGGGVYNEQF TRBJ2-1 NA TRBV6-6
ASSPSGGSSYNEQF TRBJ2-1 NA TRBV7-3
ASSEGDPYFYGYT TRBJ1-2 NA TRBV6-1
ASSTAGTGRSDTQY TRBJ2-3 NA TRBV19
ASSPRTSGAYEQY TRBJ2-7 NA TRBV27
ASSLVGRTYEQY TRBJ2-7 NA TRBV5-1
ASTPRGTGSSYEQY TRBJ2-7 NA TRBV19
ASTPGGATGELF TRBJ2-2 NA TRBV10-1